The entry that follows covers one T cell receptor beta chain sequence. Its target is not known. This sample is part of a study of cytomegalovirus exposure and HLA in healthy donors. The wider study: Assignment to the Caucasian-associated ancestry cluster applied to roughly 80% of the approximately 420 genotyped donors.

The junction had 5 bases not matched to a gene; V was cut back by 1 base and J by 2 bases. CDR1 and CDR2 (germline): SGHVS, FNYEAQ. The CDR3 extends over 17 amino acids. Findings of the study overall: The listing of 150 to 200 TCR beta chains classed them as cytomegalovirus-associated.

PCR was performed using 60 Vbeta and 13 Jbeta primers. TCRdb's table, derived via immunoSEQ multiplex PCR, lists solely in-frame clones and lacks some. Of hundreds of thousands of clones listed, 82% are singletons. The clonotype comes from a man in his forties in good health and CMV-seropositive. The genes are TRBV7-6 and TRBJ2-5; TRBD2 matches at 12 bases. Sequenced sample: PBMCs. The CDR3 loop reads CASSLGLAGGGQETQYF. The CDR3 coding sequence is TGTGCCAGCAGCTTAGGTCTAGCGGGAGGGGGTCAAGAGACCCAGTACTTC.